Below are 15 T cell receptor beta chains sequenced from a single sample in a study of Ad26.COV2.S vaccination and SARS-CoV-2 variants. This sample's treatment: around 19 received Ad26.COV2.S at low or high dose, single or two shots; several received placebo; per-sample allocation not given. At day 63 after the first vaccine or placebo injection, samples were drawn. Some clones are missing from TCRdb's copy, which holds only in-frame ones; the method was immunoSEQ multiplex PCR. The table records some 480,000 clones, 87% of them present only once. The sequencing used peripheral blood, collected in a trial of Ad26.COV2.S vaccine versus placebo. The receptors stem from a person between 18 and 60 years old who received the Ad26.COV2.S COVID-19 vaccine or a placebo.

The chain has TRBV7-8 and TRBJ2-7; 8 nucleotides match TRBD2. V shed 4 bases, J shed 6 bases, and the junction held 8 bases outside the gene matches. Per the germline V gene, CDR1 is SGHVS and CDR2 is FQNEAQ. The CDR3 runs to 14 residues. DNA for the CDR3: TGTGCCAGCAGCTACCAGACTAGCGCCGGCGAGCAGTACTTC. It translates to CASSYQTSAGEQYF.

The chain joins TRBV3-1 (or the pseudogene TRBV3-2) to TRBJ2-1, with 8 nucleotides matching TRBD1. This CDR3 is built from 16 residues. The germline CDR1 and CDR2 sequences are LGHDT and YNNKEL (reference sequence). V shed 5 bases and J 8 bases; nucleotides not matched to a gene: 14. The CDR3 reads CASSVRRQGTFHEQFF. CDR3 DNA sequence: TGTGCCAGCAGCGTACGTAGACAGGGGACGTTCCATGAGCAGTTCTTC.

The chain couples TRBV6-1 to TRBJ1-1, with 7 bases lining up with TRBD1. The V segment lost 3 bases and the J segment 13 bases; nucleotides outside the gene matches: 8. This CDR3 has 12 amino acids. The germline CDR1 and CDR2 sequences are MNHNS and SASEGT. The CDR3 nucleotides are TGTGCCAGCAGTGAGAGACAGGGTTCAAGTTTCTTT. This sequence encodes CASSERQGSSFF.

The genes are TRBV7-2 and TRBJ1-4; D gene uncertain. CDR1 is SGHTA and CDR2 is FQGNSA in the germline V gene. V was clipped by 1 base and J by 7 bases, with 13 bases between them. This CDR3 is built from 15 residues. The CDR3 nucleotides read TGTGCCAGCAGCTTAGTAGGTGGGATAGGTGAAAAACTGTTTTTT. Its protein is CASSLVGGIGEKLFF.

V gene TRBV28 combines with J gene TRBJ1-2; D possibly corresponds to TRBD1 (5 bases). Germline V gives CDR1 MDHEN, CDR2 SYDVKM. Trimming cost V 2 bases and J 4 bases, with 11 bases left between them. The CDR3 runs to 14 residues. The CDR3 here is CASSLVDRSYGYTF. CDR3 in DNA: TGTGCCAGCAGTTTAGTCGACAGATCCTATGGCTACACCTTC.

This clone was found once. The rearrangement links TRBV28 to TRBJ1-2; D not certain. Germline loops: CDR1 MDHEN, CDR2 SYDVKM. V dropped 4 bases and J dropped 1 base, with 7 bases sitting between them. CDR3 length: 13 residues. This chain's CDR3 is CASSSGYNYGYTF. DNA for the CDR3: TGTGCCAGCAGTTCGGGATATAACTATGGCTACACCTTC.

CDR3 residues: CASSQDLLKGAGLTEAFF. The CDR3 nucleotides read TGCGCCAGCAGCCAAGATTTGCTTAAGGGGGCAGGGCTTACTGAAGCTTTCTTT. The rearrangement joins TRBV4-3 to TRBJ1-1; 7 positions agree with TRBD1. The CDR3 covers 18 residues. Trimming removed 0 bases from V and 5 bases from J; junction bases left unmatched: 15. Germline V gene lookup returns CDR1 LGHNA and CDR2 YSLEER.

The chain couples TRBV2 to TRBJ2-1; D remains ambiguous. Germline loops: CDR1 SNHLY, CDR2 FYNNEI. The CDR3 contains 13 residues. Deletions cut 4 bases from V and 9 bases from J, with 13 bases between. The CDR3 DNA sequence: TGTGCCAGCAGTGCCTCCCTGCATCCTGAGCAGTTCTTC. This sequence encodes CASSASLHPEQFF.

The CDR3 loop reads CASGQDQLRDTQYF. As DNA, the CDR3 is TGTGCCAGCGGGCAAGACCAACTAAGAGATACGCAGTATTTT. The chain links TRBV9 to TRBJ2-3, with D uncertain. This CDR3 has 14 amino acids. V was trimmed by 7 bases and J by 5 bases, leaving 17 bases between them. Germline loops: CDR1 SGDLS, CDR2 YYNGEE.

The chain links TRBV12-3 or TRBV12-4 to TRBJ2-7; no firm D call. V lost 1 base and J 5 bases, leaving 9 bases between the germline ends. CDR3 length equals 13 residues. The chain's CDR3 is CASSLDLGHEQYF. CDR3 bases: TGTGCCAGCAGTTTAGACTTAGGGCACGAGCAGTACTTC.

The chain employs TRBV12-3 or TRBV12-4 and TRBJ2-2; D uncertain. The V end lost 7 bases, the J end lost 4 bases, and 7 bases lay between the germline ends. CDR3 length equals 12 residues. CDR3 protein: CASILTTGELFF. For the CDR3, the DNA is TGTGCCAGCATTCTGACCACCGGGGAGCTGTTTTTT.

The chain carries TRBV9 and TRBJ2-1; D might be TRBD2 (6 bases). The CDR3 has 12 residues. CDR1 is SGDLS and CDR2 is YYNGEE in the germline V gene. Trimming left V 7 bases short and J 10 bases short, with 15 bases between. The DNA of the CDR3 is TGTGCCAGCGGGACGGGAGTGGGGGAGCAGTTCTTC. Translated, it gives CASGTGVGEQFF.

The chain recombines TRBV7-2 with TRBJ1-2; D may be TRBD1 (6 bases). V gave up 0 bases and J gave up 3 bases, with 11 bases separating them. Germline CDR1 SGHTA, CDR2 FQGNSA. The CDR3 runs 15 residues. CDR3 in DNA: TGTGCCAGCAGCTTAGCCCCCGGGGGGCACTATGGCTACACCTTC. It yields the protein CASSLAPGGHYGYTF. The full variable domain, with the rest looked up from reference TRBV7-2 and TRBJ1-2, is GAGVSQSPSNKVTEKGKDVELRCDPISGHTALYWYRQSLGQGLEFLIYFQGNSAPDKSGLPSDRFSAERTGGSVSTLTIQRTQQEDSAVYLCASSLAPGGHYGYTFGSGTRLTVV.

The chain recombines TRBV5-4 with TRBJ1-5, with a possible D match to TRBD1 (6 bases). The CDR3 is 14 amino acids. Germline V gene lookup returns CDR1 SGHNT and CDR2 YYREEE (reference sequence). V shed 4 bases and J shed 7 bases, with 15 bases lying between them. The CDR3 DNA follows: TGTGCCAGCAGCGTACAGGGTGTTAGCCAGCCCCAGCATTTT. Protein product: CASSVQGVSQPQHF. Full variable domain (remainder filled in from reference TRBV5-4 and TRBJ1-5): ETGVTQSPTHLIKTRGQQVTLRCSSQSGHNTVSWYQQALGQGPQFIFQYYREEENGRGNFPPRFSGLQFPNYSSELNVNALELDDSALYLCASSVQGVSQPQHFGDGTRLSIL.

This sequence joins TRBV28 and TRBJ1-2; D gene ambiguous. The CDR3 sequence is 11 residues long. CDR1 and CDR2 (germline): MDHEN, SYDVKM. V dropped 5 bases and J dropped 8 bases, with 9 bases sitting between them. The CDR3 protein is CASSQLKGYTF. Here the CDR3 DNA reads TGTGCCAGCAGTCAACTCAAAGGCTACACCTTC.